This is a list of T cell receptor beta chains from one sample in a study of blood T cell repertoires in COVID-19. Libraries were prepared by immunoSEQ multiplex PCR; TCRdb keeps only in-frame clonotypes and omits some of them. The sample carries about 370,000 clones, roughly nine tenths recorded once. Material: PBMCs or T cells enriched from blood (not recorded which). Receptors were obtained from a man younger than 35 who had recovered from COVID-19. CDR3s include the opening cysteine and the closing phenylalanine or tryptophan. D genes are given only for firm matches. A row's size may be missing; if present it is once, few, many or a size class.

D gene: TRBD2; V gene: TRBV28; clone size: -; J gene: TRBJ2-7; CDR3 protein: CASSFSGVGYEQYF; CDR3 DNA: TGTGCCAGCAGTTTCAGCGGGGTAGGCTACGAGCAGTACTTC
D gene: TRBD1; V gene: TRBV4-1; clone size: -; J gene: TRBJ1-1; CDR3 protein: CASSQRQGAGVQNTEAFF; CDR3 DNA: TGCGCCAGCAGCCAGCGACAGGGGGCGGGGGTCCAGAACACTGAAGCTTTCTTT
D gene: TRBD1; V gene: TRBV2; clone size: -; J gene: TRBJ1-2; CDR3 protein: CASSKDRESRGYTF; CDR3 DNA: TGTGCCAGCAGTAAGGACAGGGAGTCGAGGGGCTACACCTTC
D gene: -; V gene: TRBV25-1; clone size: -; J gene: TRBJ1-1; CDR3 protein: CASSAMGLQAFF; CDR3 DNA: TGTGCCAGCAGTGCAATGGGGCTTCAAGCTTTCTTT
D gene: -; V gene: TRBV27; clone size: -; J gene: TRBJ2-7; CDR3 protein: CASSLSGINEQYF; CDR3 DNA: TGTGCCAGCAGTTTGTCCGGGATCAACGAGCAGTACTTC
D gene: TRBD1; V gene: TRBV11-2; clone size: -; J gene: TRBJ1-2; CDR3 protein: CASSLNTGGGGYTF; CDR3 DNA: TGTGCCAGCAGCTTAAATACAGGGGGAGGCGGCTACACCTTC
D gene: TRBD1; V gene: TRBV7-8; clone size: -; J gene: TRBJ1-2; CDR3 protein: CASSLRQGDGYTF; CDR3 DNA: TGTGCCAGCAGCTTACGACAGGGGGATGGCTACACCTTC
D gene: TRBD1; V gene: TRBV30; clone size: -; J gene: TRBJ2-3; CDR3 protein: CAWSVPAGTGNTDTQYF; CDR3 DNA: TGTGCCTGGAGTGTACCGGCCGGGACAGGGAACACAGATACGCAGTATTTT
D gene: -; V gene: TRBV13; clone size: -; J gene: TRBJ2-3; CDR3 protein: CASSLEETDTQYF; CDR3 DNA: TGTGCCAGCAGCTTAGAAGAGACAGATACGCAGTATTTT
D gene: TRBD1; V gene: TRBV27; clone size: -; J gene: TRBJ2-3; CDR3 protein: CASSQSTGAQYF; CDR3 DNA: TGTGCCAGCAGCCAGTCGACAGGGGCGCAGTATTTT
D gene: -; V gene: TRBV13; clone size: -; J gene: TRBJ2-7; CDR3 protein: CASRRSGEQYF; CDR3 DNA: TGTGCCAGCAGGCGGTCCGGAGAGCAGTACTTC
D gene: -; V gene: TRBV19; clone size: -; J gene: TRBJ1-5; CDR3 protein: CASSTQERGQPQHF; CDR3 DNA: TGTGCCAGTAGTACTCAAGAGCGGGGTCAGCCCCAGCATTTT
D gene: -; V gene: TRBV13; clone size: -; J gene: TRBJ1-3; CDR3 protein: CASSFLRGTIYF; CDR3 DNA: TGTGCCAGCAGCTTTCTCCGCGGCACCATATATTTT
D gene: -; V gene: TRBV7-9; clone size: -; J gene: TRBJ1-1; CDR3 protein: CASSYEVLTEAFF; CDR3 DNA: TGTGCCAGCAGCTACGAGGTCCTCACTGAAGCTTTCTTT
D gene: -; V gene: TRBV4-3; clone size: -; J gene: TRBJ2-1; CDR3 protein: CASSREADSLFLNEQFF; CDR3 DNA: TGCGCCAGCAGCCGCGAAGCGGATAGTTTGTTTTTGAATGAGCAGTTCTTC
D gene: -; V gene: TRBV24-1; clone size: -; J gene: TRBJ1-5; CDR3 protein: CATSDGKSRPQHF; CDR3 DNA: TGTGCCACCAGTGACGGGAAATCAAGGCCCCAGCATTTT
D gene: -; V gene: TRBV7-2; clone size: -; J gene: TRBJ2-2; CDR3 protein: CASSLPYGELFF; CDR3 DNA: TGTGCCAGCAGCTTACCCTACGGGGAGCTGTTTTTT
D gene: TRBD1; V gene: TRBV9; clone size: -; J gene: TRBJ2-2; CDR3 protein: CASSGRTGTLSTGELFF; CDR3 DNA: TGTGCCAGCAGCGGCAGGACAGGGACCCTGAGCACCGGGGAGCTGTTTTTT
D gene: -; V gene: TRBV19; clone size: -; J gene: TRBJ1-1; CDR3 protein: CASTLRRGRGMNTEAFF; CDR3 DNA: TGTGCCAGTACCTTAAGGCGGGGGAGGGGGATGAACACTGAAGCTTTCTTT
D gene: TRBD2; V gene: TRBV7-3; clone size: -; J gene: TRBJ2-7; CDR3 protein: CASSLEAGVRYEQYF; CDR3 DNA: TGTGCCAGCAGCCTAGAAGCGGGAGTTAGGTACGAGCAGTACTTC
D gene: TRBD1; V gene: TRBV7-6; clone size: -; J gene: TRBJ1-1; CDR3 protein: CASSRYRGRTEAFF; CDR3 DNA: TGTGCCAGCAGCCGATACAGGGGGCGTACTGAAGCTTTCTTT
D gene: -; V gene: TRBV3-1/TRBV3-2; clone size: -; J gene: TRBJ2-3; CDR3 protein: CASSRVRSFDTQYF; CDR3 DNA: TGTGCCAGCAGCCGCGTGCGGAGCTTCGATACGCAGTATTTT
D gene: TRBD2; V gene: TRBV14; clone size: -; J gene: TRBJ2-1; CDR3 protein: CASSQGSVAGAWHEQFF; CDR3 DNA: TGTGCCAGCAGCCAAGGGTCTGTAGCGGGGGCTTGGCATGAGCAGTTCTTC
D gene: -; V gene: TRBV7-9; clone size: -; J gene: TRBJ2-1; CDR3 protein: CASSLDGVEQFF; CDR3 DNA: TGTGCCAGCAGCTTAGACGGGGTCGAGCAGTTCTTC
D gene: TRBD2; V gene: TRBV5-1; clone size: -; J gene: TRBJ2-7; CDR3 protein: CASSLRAGGSYEQYF; CDR3 DNA: TGCGCCAGCAGCTTGAGGGCGGGGGGCTCCTACGAGCAGTACTTC
D gene: -; V gene: TRBV7-3; clone size: -; J gene: TRBJ2-2; CDR3 protein: CASSIGPGLNGELFF; CDR3 DNA: TGTGCCAGCTCTATCGGGCCAGGGTTGAACGGGGAGCTGTTTTTT
D gene: -; V gene: TRBV12-5; clone size: once; J gene: TRBJ1-2; CDR3 protein: CASGLVLGGEGSGYTF; CDR3 DNA: TGTGCTAGTGGTTTGGTCTTGGGGGGGGAGGGAAGTGGCTACACCTTC
D gene: TRBD2; V gene: TRBV6-5; clone size: -; J gene: TRBJ2-7; CDR3 protein: CASIAGGSYEQYF; CDR3 DNA: TGTGCCAGCATTGCGGGAGGGTCGTACGAGCAGTACTTC
D gene: -; V gene: TRBV3-1/TRBV3-2; clone size: -; J gene: TRBJ2-7; CDR3 protein: CASSLGQTGEQYF; CDR3 DNA: TGTGCCAGCAGCTTAGGACAGACGGGAGAGCAGTACTTC
D gene: TRBD2; V gene: TRBV7-6; clone size: -; J gene: TRBJ2-1; CDR3 protein: CASSLHRTSGGENEQFF; CDR3 DNA: TGTGCCAGCAGCTTACACCGGACTAGCGGGGGGGAAAATGAGCAGTTCTTC
D gene: -; V gene: TRBV30; clone size: -; J gene: TRBJ1-5; CDR3 protein: CAWSVRDYQPQHF; CDR3 DNA: TGTGCCTGGAGTGTACGCGATTATCAGCCCCAGCATTTT
D gene: TRBD1; V gene: TRBV11-2; clone size: -; J gene: TRBJ2-3; CDR3 protein: CASSFTGARADTQYF; CDR3 DNA: TGTGCCAGCAGCTTCACAGGGGCGAGGGCAGATACGCAGTATTTT
D gene: TRBD1; V gene: TRBV18; clone size: -; J gene: TRBJ2-7; CDR3 protein: CASSPGTGSYEQYF; CDR3 DNA: TGTGCCAGCTCCCCCGGGACAGGGTCTTACGAGCAGTACTTC
D gene: TRBD1; V gene: TRBV5-1; clone size: -; J gene: TRBJ1-4; CDR3 protein: CASSVQTGGKEKLFF; CDR3 DNA: TGCGCCAGCAGCGTACAGACAGGGGGCAAGGAAAAACTGTTTTTT
D gene: TRBD2; V gene: TRBV7-6; clone size: -; J gene: TRBJ2-1; CDR3 protein: CASSLGWTSGRYNEQFF; CDR3 DNA: TGTGCCAGCAGCTTAGGTTGGACTAGCGGGAGGTACAATGAGCAGTTCTTC
D gene: -; V gene: TRBV4-1; clone size: -; J gene: TRBJ1-1; CDR3 protein: CASSQDSRGTMNTEAFF; CDR3 DNA: TGCGCCAGCAGCCAAGATTCGCGGGGGACAATGAACACTGAAGCTTTCTTT
D gene: -; V gene: TRBV6-5; clone size: -; J gene: TRBJ2-3; CDR3 protein: CASRVTGIDTQYF; CDR3 DNA: TGTGCCAGCAGGGTTACAGGAATAGATACGCAGTATTTT
D gene: TRBD2; V gene: TRBV7-9; clone size: -; J gene: TRBJ2-1; CDR3 protein: CASSRPTSGREVNEQFF; CDR3 DNA: TGTGCCAGCAGCCGCCCGACTAGCGGGAGAGAGGTCAATGAGCAGTTCTTC
D gene: TRBD1; V gene: TRBV5-1; clone size: -; J gene: TRBJ1-2; CDR3 protein: CASSLTLPTGGGYTF; CDR3 DNA: TGCGCCAGCAGCCTTACGTTGCCGACAGGGGGCGGCTACACCTTC